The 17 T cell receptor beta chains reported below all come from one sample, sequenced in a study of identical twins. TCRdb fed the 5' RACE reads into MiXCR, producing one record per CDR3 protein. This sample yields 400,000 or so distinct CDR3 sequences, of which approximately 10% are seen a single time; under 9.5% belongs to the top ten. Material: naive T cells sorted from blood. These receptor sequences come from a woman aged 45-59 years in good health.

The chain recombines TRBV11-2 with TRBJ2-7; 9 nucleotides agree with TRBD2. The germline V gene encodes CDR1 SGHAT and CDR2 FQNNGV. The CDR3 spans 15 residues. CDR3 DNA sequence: TGTGCTCCGGGGCTAGCGGGACCATGGGGCTACGAGCAGTACGTC. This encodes CAPGLAGPWGYEQYV.

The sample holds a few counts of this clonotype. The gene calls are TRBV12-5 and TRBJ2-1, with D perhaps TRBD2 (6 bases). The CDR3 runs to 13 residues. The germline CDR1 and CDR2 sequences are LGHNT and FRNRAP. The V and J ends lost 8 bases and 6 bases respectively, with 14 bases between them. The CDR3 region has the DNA TGTGCTAGTTCCAGCGGGCTTCGCAATGAGCAGTTCTTC. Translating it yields CASSSGLRNEQFF.

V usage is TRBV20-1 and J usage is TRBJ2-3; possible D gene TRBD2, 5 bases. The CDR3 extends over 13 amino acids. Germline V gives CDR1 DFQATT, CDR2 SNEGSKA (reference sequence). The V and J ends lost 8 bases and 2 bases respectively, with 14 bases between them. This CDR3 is CSPGEGATDTQYF. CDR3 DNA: TGCAGTCCCGGAGAGGGAGCCACAGATACGCAGTATTTT.

In nucleotides, the CDR3 is TGTGCCAGCAGAGCCTCGGGCGGAGACTACAATGAGCAGTTCTTC. Protein product: CASRASGGDYNEQFF. This chain links TRBV11-3 with TRBJ2-1; D is ambiguous. CDR1 is SGHNT and CDR2 is YENEEA in the germline V gene. There are 15 residues in the CDR3. V lost 6 bases, J lost 3 bases, and 15 bases lay in between.

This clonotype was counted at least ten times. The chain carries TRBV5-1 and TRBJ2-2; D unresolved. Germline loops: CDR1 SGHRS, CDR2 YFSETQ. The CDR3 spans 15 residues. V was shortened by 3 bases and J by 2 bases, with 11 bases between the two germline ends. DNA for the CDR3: TGCGCCAGCAGCTCCAGAGAATTTAACACCGGGGAGCTGTTTTTT. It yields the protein CASSSREFNTGELFF.

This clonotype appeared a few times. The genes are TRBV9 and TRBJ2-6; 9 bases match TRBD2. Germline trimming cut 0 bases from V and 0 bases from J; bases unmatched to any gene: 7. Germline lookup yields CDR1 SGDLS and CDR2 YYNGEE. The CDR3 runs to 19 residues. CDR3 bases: TGTGCCAGCAGCGTAGCTTTTCTAGCGGGATCCTCTGGGGCCAACGTCCTGACTTTC. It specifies CASSVAFLAGSSGANVLTF.

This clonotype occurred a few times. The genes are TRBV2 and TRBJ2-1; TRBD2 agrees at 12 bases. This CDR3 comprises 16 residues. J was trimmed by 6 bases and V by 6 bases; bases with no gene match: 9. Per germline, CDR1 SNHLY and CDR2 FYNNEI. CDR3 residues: CASRGLAGTLSNEQFF. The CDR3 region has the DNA TGTGCCAGCAGAGGACTAGCGGGAACTCTTAGCAATGAGCAGTTCTTC.

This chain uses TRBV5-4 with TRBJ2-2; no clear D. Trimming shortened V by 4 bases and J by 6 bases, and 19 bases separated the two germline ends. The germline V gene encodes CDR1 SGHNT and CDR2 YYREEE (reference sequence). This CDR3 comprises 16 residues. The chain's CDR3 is CASSAGPNGSPGELFF. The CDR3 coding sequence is TGTGCCAGCAGCGCCGGGCCGAATGGGTCACCCGGGGAGCTGTTTTTT. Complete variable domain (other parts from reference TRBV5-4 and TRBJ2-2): ETGVTQSPTHLIKTRGQQVTLRCSSQSGHNTVSWYQQALGQGPQFIFQYYREEENGRGNFPPRFSGLQFPNYSSELNVNALELDDSALYLCASSAGPNGSPGELFFGEGSRLTVL.

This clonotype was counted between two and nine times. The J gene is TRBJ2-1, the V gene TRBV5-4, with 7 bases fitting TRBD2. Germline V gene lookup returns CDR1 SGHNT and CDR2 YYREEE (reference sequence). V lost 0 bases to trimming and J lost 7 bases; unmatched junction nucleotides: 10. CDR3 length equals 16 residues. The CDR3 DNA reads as TGTGCCAGCAGCTTGGCTAGCGGTTCCGCAGGGAATGAGCAGTTCTTC. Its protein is CASSLASGSAGNEQFF. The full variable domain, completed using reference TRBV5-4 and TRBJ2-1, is ETGVTQSPTHLIKTRGQQVTLRCSSQSGHNTVSWYQQALGQGPQFIFQYYREEENGRGNFPPRFSGLQFPNYSSELNVNALELDDSALYLCASSLASGSAGNEQFFGPGTRLTVL.

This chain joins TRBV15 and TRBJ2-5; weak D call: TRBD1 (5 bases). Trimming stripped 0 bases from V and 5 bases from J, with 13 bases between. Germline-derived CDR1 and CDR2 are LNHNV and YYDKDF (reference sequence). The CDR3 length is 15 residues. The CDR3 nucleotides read TGTGCCACCAGCAGAGATGTGGCAGGGCCGGAGACCCAGTACTTC. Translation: CATSRDVAGPETQYF.

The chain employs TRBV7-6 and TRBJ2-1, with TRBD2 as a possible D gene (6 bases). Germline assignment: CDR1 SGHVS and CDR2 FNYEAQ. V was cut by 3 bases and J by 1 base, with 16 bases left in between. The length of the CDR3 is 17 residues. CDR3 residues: CASSFDLAAGSYNEQFF. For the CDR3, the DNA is TGTGCCAGCAGCTTCGACTTAGCGGCAGGGTCCTACAATGAGCAGTTCTTC.

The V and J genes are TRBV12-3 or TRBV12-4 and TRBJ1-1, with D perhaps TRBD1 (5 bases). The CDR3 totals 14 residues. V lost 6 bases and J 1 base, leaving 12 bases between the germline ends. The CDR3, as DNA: TGTGCCAGCAGGGCCGGGACGGCGAACACTGAAGCTTTCTTT. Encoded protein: CASRAGTANTEAFF.

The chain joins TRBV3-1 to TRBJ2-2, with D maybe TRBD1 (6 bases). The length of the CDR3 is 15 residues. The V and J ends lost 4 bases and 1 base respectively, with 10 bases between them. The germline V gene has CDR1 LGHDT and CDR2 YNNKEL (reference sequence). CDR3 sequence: CASSRQTGNTGELFF. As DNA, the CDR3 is TGTGCCAGCAGCCGACAGACAGGGAACACCGGGGAGCTGTTTTTT.

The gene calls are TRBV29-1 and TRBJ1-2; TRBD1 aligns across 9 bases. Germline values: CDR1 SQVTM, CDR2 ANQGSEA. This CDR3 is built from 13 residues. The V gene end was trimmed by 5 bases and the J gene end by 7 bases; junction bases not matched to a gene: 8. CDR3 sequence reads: CSVSRDRVTGYTF. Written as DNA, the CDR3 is TGCAGCGTTTCCCGGGACAGGGTGACTGGCTACACCTTC. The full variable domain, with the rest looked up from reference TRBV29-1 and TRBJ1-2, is SAVISQKPSRDICQRGTSLTIQCQVDSQVTMMFWYRQQPGQSLTLIATANQGSEATYESGFVIDKFPISRPNLTFSTLTVSNMSPEDSSIYLCSVSRDRVTGYTFGSGTRLTVV.

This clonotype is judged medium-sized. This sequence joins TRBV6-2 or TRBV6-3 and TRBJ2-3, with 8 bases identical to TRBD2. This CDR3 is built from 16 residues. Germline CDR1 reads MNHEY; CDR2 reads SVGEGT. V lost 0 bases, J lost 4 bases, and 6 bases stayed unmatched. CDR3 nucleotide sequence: TGTGCCAGCAGTTACTCGCCGGGACTAGGGGCAGATACGCAGTATTTT. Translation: CASSYSPGLGADTQYF.

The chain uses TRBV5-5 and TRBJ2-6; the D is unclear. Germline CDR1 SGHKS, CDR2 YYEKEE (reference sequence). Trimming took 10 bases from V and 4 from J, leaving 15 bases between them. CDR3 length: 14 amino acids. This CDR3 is CAYSSTAGANVLTF. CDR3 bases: TGTGCCTACAGCTCTACCGCCGGGGCCAACGTCCTGACTTTC.

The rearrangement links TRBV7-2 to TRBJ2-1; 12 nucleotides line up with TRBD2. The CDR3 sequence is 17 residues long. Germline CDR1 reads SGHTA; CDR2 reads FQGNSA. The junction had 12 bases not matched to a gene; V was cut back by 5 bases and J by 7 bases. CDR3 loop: CASSPALLAGGWNEQFF. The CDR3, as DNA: TGTGCCAGCAGCCCCGCCCTACTAGCGGGAGGTTGGAATGAGCAGTTCTTC.